This T cell receptor beta chain derives from a study of Graves' ophthalmopathy and Graves' hyperthyroidism. Findings of the study overall: In blood appeared most of the expanded thyroid clonotypes whose frequency exceeded 0.001.

The V end was cut by 4 bases, the J end by 0 bases, with 7 bases between. Germline-derived CDR1 and CDR2 are SQVTM and ANQGSEA. The CDR3 sequence is 12 residues long. The study recruited hyperthyroidism patients aged 18 to 65 who were newly diagnosed, under 2 months' duration. Diagnostic conclusions were grounded in clinical symptoms, serum thyroxine, TRAb, thyroid ultrasound and orbital computed tomography. Amplified TCR beta CDR3 regions were obtained using RNA transcripts as template. HTBI primers were used in a first-round RT-PCR, which preceded a second-round multiplex PCR. TCRdb independently ran MiXCR on the multiplex PCR reads; one entry per CDR3 protein. The top ten clones hold 5.5% to 8% of a sample with a few hundred thousand distinct CDR3 sequences, just over 15% of them seen once. This clonotype showed up many times. No antigen is known for it.

The specimen was peripheral blood. The receptor was derived from a woman aged 18 to 35 with stable Graves' hyperthyroidism. This chain links TRBV29-1 with TRBJ2-7, with TRBD2 as a possible D gene (6 bases). CDR3 nucleotide sequence: TGCAGCGTTGTGGAGGGCTCCTACGAGCAGTACTTC. Amino acid sequence: CSVVEGSYEQYF.